Given below is one T cell receptor (beta chain) in context. What it recognizes is unknown. The record originates from a study of cytomegalovirus exposure and HLA in healthy donors. Study-level points and caveats: It emerged from a later analysis that several of the most significant clusters appeared to be linked to common viral pathogens.

V was pared by 0 bases and J by 6 bases, with 12 bases between. CDR3 length equals 15 residues. Germline V gene lookup returns CDR1 LGHNA and CDR2 YSLEER. Primers: 60 Vbeta forward and 13 Jbeta reverse. The repertoire was sequenced with immunoSEQ multiplex PCR; TCRdb's copy has only in-frame clones and lacks some. The sample contains about 170,000 clones, roughly 79% of which appear only once. The sample taken for sequencing was PBMCs. The TCR originated in a woman between 25 and 40 years old in good health and CMV-seropositive. The chain employs TRBV4-3 and TRBJ2-1; D is perhaps TRBD2 (6 bases). The CDR3 DNA sequence: TGCGCCAGCAGCCAAGATCCGGGACTCCTCAATGAGCAGTTCTTC. Protein: CASSQDPGLLNEQFF.